The T cell receptor (beta chain) described here comes from a study of early T cells in non-severe SARS-CoV-2 infection (dated by TCRdb to the early 2020s). About the investigation overall: Bulk RNA from unsorted whole blood was used for TCR sequencing, so alpha and beta chains could not be paired. Here is what the overall study found, with its caveats: VDJdb matching was skewed toward anti-spike CD8 responses, so virus-specific expansions were likely underestimated and private and CD4 specificities were missed.

A case-control design nested within a healthcare worker cohort in London, UK, was used, with weekly nasopharyngeal swab PCR tests and blood sampling performed. Healthcare workers were recruited during the week of the UK lockdown, between 23 and 31 March 2020, and followed weekly for up to 16 weeks. Preparation of the library involved 5' RACE. Data came from a NextSeq 500. Unique molecular identifiers were attached to individual cDNA molecules in the TCR library protocol so that sequencing error and PCR bias could be corrected. Both TCR alpha and beta chains were sequenced, and tight co-correlation was observed between alpha and beta sequence abundances in each sample. The authors processed their data as follows. V gene, J gene and CDR3 annotation of TCR sequences was performed with Decombinator V4. Expanded TCRs were defined as changing significantly between any two time points under a Poisson model with p below 0.0001. TCR abundances were normalised to the total number of TCRs sequenced per sample and were expressed as counts per million. VDJdb, accessed 1 November 2021, was searched for CMV, EBV and SARS-CoV-2 annotated TCRs, with TCRs annotated for multiple antigens excluded. TCRdb reworked the public reads: Q25 trimming with fastp, MiXCR clone assembly, productive beta chains retained. Records with the same CDR3 protein are collapsed into one entry carrying the most frequent genes and DNA. The V and J calls and clone size are TCRdb's, not the authors'. This sample lists tens of thousands of distinct CDR3 sequences; around 20% were detected once. The ten largest clones represent 16% of the sample.

The table lists this clonotype with a few counts. This receptor's antigen is unknown. Compared with germline, one end of the junction differs, possibly owing to a read error. The receptor comes from an adult who was a healthcare worker with PCR-confirmed SARS-CoV-2 infection or an uninfected control (not recorded which). The source material was whole blood, sampled at baseline.

CDR3 region: CASSQGARRGATNKKLFF. The bases read TGCGCCAGCAGCCAAGGGGCAAGACGGGGTGCAACTAATAAAAAACTGTTTTTT. Here the chain combines TRBV4-3 and TRBJ1-4; there is no confident call for the D gene. The germline V gene yields LGHNA for CDR1 and YSLEER for CDR2. From its cysteine to its phenylalanine, the CDR3 spans 18 amino acids. This entry keeps only the CDR3 DNA: 54 bases, framed from base 1.